This T cell receptor beta chain was captured by sequencing in a study of regulatory T cells in long-lasting Graves disease. Combining iRepertoire HTBI primers with Arm-PCR of CDR3 regions, the authors built TCR beta libraries. TCRdb re-called the multiplex PCR reads through MiXCR, storing one row per CDR3 protein. The sample lists roughly 400,000 distinct CDR3 sequences, 20% to 25% seen once, with more than 13% in the top ten. Germline V lookup: CDR1 SQVTM, CDR2 ANQGSEA. The V segment lost 8 bases and the J segment 2 bases; nucleotides outside the gene matches: 8. The CDR3 consists of 14 residues. Time point defined: persistent/refractory GD, antithyroid drugs over 5 years with positive TRAb. RNA extracted from PBMCs served as the sequencing template.

The sequence came from a female donor with Graves disease. The source material was peripheral blood mononuclear cells (PBMCs), sampled when the disease was refractory, from a patient treated with antithyroid drugs. The V call is TRBV29-1, the J call TRBJ2-3; 9 bases match TRBD2. CDR3 coding DNA: TGCAGCTGGGGGGCGGGAGGGGTCACAGATACGCAGTATTTT. Residues: CSWGAGGVTDTQYF.